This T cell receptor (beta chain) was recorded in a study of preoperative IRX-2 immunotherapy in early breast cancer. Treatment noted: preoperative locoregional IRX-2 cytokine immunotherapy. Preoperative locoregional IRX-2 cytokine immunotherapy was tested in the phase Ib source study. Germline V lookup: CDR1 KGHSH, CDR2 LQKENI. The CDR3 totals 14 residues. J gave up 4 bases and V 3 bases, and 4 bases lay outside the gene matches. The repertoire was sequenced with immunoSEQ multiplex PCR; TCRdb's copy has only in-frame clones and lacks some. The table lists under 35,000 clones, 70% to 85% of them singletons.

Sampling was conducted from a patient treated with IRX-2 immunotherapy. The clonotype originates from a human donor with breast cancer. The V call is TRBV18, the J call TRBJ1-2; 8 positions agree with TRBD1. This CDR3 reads CASSPDRVVYGYTF. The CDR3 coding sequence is TGTGCCAGCTCACCGGACAGGGTCGTCTATGGCTACACCTTC.